Listed here is a single T cell receptor (beta chain). The sample originates from a study of T cell responses to AZD1222 COVID-19 vaccine. Data came from immunoSEQ multiplex PCR; TCRdb stores just in-frame clones and leaves some out. The sample has roughly 110,000 clones; approximately 86% are singletons. There are 18 residues in the CDR3. J lost 4 bases, V lost 2 bases, and 12 bases had no gene match. Per germline, CDR1 MNHEY and CDR2 SMNVEV (reference sequence). This chain uses TRBV27 with TRBJ1-2, with 11 bases that match TRBD1. Sequencing was performed on peripheral blood, taken on day 0 of AZD1222 vaccination. This sequence was found in an adult in good health. Written as DNA, the CDR3 is TGTGCCAGCAGTTTAAAAGGCATCTGGGACAGGGGGTTCTATGGCTACACCTTC. Protein product: CASSLKGIWDRGFYGYTF.